These 31 T cell receptor beta chains were sequenced from one sample in a study of neoadjuvant anti-PD-1 for oral cavity cancer. Clones were sequenced by immunoSEQ multiplex PCR, and TCRdb holds only the in-frame ones, with some missing. The data show nearly 15,000 clones, roughly 41% seen once. This sample's time point: after neoadjuvant nivolumab, at surgical resection. The material sequenced was tumor tissue, taken after nivolumab (anti-PD-1) treatment. Every receptor here comes from a person aged 35-79 years with oral cavity squamous cell carcinoma.

A few counts support this clone. The chain carries TRBV7-9 and TRBJ1-1; D is uncertain. V was clipped by 4 bases and J by 1 base, with 7 bases between them. Looked up from germline, CDR1 is SEHNR and CDR2 is FQNEAQ (reference sequence). The length of the CDR3 is 13 residues. The DNA of the CDR3 is TGTGCCAGCAGCTACAGCGAGAACACTGAAGCTTTCTTT. Translation gives CASSYSENTEAFF.

This chain uses TRBV7-2 with TRBJ2-7; TRBD2 matches at 11 bases. V shed 1 base, J shed 0 bases, and the junction held 11 bases outside the gene matches. CDR3 length: 19 amino acids. Germline V lookup: CDR1 SGHTA, CDR2 FQGNSA. CDR3 residues: CASSLGPASGGYSSYEQYF. The CDR3 nucleotides are TGTGCCAGCAGCTTAGGTCCCGCTAGCGGGGGGTACAGCTCCTACGAGCAGTACTTC.

The chain has TRBV7-2 and TRBJ2-3; the D gene is possibly TRBD1 (5 bases). The length of the CDR3 is 14 residues. V lost 1 base and J lost 2, with 7 bases in between. CDR1 and CDR2 from the germline V gene are SGHTA and FQGNSA. Written as DNA, the CDR3 is TGTGCCAGCAGCTTAGGGACAAACACAGATACGCAGTATTTT. Protein: CASSLGTNTDTQYF.

This clone was counted between two and nine times. V is TRBV6-6 and J is TRBJ1-2, with a possible D match to TRBD1 (6 bases). V lost 6 bases to trimming and J lost 1 base, with 12 bases between them. Germline CDR1 MNHNY, CDR2 SVGAGI (reference sequence). The CDR3 runs to 14 residues. The CDR3 DNA sequence: TGTGCCAGCAGGCAACCGGGACATAACTATGGCTACACCTTC. Its translation is CASRQPGHNYGYTF.

In this sample, this clone turned up a few times. V and J are TRBV9 and TRBJ2-3; 10 nucleotides agree with TRBD2. CDR1 SGDLS and CDR2 YYNGEE come from the germline V gene. The CDR3 length is 17 residues. J gave up 3 bases and V 0 bases, and 7 bases lay outside the gene matches. CDR3: CASSVGTSGNPTDTQYF. CDR3 DNA sequence: TGTGCCAGCAGCGTAGGGACTAGCGGAAACCCAACAGATACGCAGTATTTT.

The sample holds a few counts of this clone. The chain is built from TRBV7-2 and TRBJ1-5, with a tentative D call TRBD1 (6 bases). Trimming stripped 4 bases from V and 7 bases from J, with 17 bases between. From germline, CDR1 is SGHTA and CDR2 FQGNSA. This CDR3 has 15 amino acids. CDR3 nucleotide sequence: TGTGCCAGCAGCTGGACTACAGGGATTGGGCAGCCCCAGCATTTT. Encoded protein: CASSWTTGIGQPQHF.

J is TRBJ1-1 and V is TRBV6-6; D perhaps matches TRBD1 (5 bases). The CDR3 runs to 12 residues. V dropped 10 bases and J dropped 1 base, with 10 bases sitting between them. Germline CDR1 MNHNY, CDR2 SVGAGI (reference sequence). CDR3 bases: TGTGCCATCAGGGAACAGAACACTGAAGCTTTCTTT. It codes for CAIREQNTEAFF.

The sample holds a few counts of this clone. The chain uses TRBV5-6 and TRBJ2-3, with D tentatively TRBD1 (6 bases). CDR3 length: 14 amino acids. V was cut by 1 base and J by 4 bases, with 10 bases left in between. Germline V gives CDR1 SGHDT, CDR2 YYEEEE. As DNA, the CDR3 is TGTGCCAGCAGCTTGTCCAAGGGGGCAGATACGCAGTATTTT. It codes for CASSLSKGADTQYF.

This clone was counted a few times. The V gene is TRBV6-1, the J gene TRBJ1-5, with D perhaps matching TRBD1 (5 bases). V dropped 4 bases and J dropped 9 bases, with 13 bases sitting between them. Germline CDR1 and CDR2: MNHNS and SASEGT. The CDR3 totals 13 residues. CDR3 sequence reads: CASSGGVGGPQHF. DNA for the CDR3: TGTGCCAGCAGTGGGGGGGTTGGGGGGCCCCAGCATTTT.

The chain couples TRBV7-9 to TRBJ1-2; D remains ambiguous. V dropped 5 bases and J dropped 5 bases, with 21 bases sitting between them. Germline V gives CDR1 SEHNR, CDR2 FQNEAQ (reference sequence). The CDR3 consists of 16 residues. The CDR3: CASSPYDREKLYGYTF. In DNA, the CDR3 is TGTGCCAGCAGCCCTTACGACCGGGAGAAACTTTATGGCTACACCTTC.

This clone appeared a few times. The chain carries TRBV5-1 and TRBJ1-4; D is possibly TRBD1 (5 bases). This CDR3 is built from 13 residues. Germline-derived CDR1 and CDR2 are SGHRS and YFSETQ. V dropped 6 bases and J dropped 1 base, with 7 bases sitting between them. CDR3 sequence: CASKRGTNEKLFF. CDR3 sequence (DNA): TGCGCCAGCAAAAGGGGAACTAATGAAAAACTGTTTTTT.

The chain employs TRBV7-8 and TRBJ2-7, with a weak D call TRBD1 (5 bases). Germline V gene data show CDR1 as SGHVS and CDR2 as FQNEAQ. The length of the CDR3 is 16 residues. Trimming took off 0 bases at V and 5 bases at J, with 17 bases between the two ends. CDR3 nucleotide sequence: TGTGCCAGCAGCTTAGCGGTGTGGCAGGGTAACAACGAGCAGTACTTC. Protein product: CASSLAVWQGNNEQYF.

In its sample, this clone was seen many times. The genes are TRBV7-9 and TRBJ1-4; 7 bases agree with TRBD1. Germline V gene data show CDR1 as SEHNR and CDR2 as FQNEAQ (reference sequence). CDR3 length: 15 amino acids. Unmatched junction bases numbered 2, after V lost 2 bases and J lost 2 bases. CDR3 bases: TGTGCCAGCAGCTTAATGACAGGGACTAATGAAAAACTGTTTTTT. Translating gives CASSLMTGTNEKLFF.

The rearrangement uses TRBV7-2 and TRBJ2-7; 9 bases fit TRBD1. This CDR3 contains 13 residues. V lost 1 base and J lost 8; bases outside the gene matches: 3. Germline V CDR1 and CDR2: SGHTA, FQGNSA. The CDR3 DNA reads TGTGCCAGCAGCTTAGAGGACAGGGGCAAGCAGTACTTC. Its translation is CASSLEDRGKQYF.

V usage is TRBV28 and J usage is TRBJ1-2, with D uncertain. The CDR3 runs to 12 residues. Trimming pared 5 bases from V and 4 bases from J, leaving 8 bases between. CDR1 MDHEN and CDR2 SYDVKM come from the germline V gene. DNA of the CDR3: TGTGCCAGCAGTGAAAGGGTCTATGGCTACACCTTC. Its translation is CASSERVYGYTF.

This clone was seen more than once but under ten times. The J gene is TRBJ1-1, the V gene TRBV2; the match to TRBD1 covers 7 bases. J gave up 12 bases and V 7 bases, and 8 bases lay outside the gene matches. Germline V gene data show CDR1 as SNHLY and CDR2 as FYNNEI. The CDR3 loop spans 11 amino acids. CDR3 in amino acids: CASKGQVVSFF. DNA of the CDR3: TGTGCCAGCAAAGGACAGGTTGTATCTTTCTTT. Supplemented by reference TRBV2 and TRBJ1-1, the full variable domain reads EPEVTQTPSHQVTQMGQEVILRCVPISNHLYFYWYRQILGQKVEFLVSFYNNEISEKSEIFDDQFSVERPDGSNFTLKIRSTKLEDSAMYFCASKGQVVSFFGQGTRLTVV.

This clone qualifies as medium-sized. The chain uses TRBV10-1 and TRBJ2-7; D possibly matches TRBD1 or TRBD2 (5 bases each). Trimming took off 2 bases at V and 6 bases at J, with 14 bases between the two ends. The germline V gene encodes CDR1 WNHNN and CDR2 SYGVQD (reference sequence). This CDR3 is built from 14 residues. CDR3 nucleotide sequence: TGCGCCAGCAGTGAGAAGGTCGCAGGGACCGAGCAGTACTTC. Its translation is CASSEKVAGTEQYF.

J is TRBJ1-1 and V is TRBV27; TRBD1 is a possible D gene (5 bases). The V and J ends lost 5 bases and 7 bases respectively, with 20 bases between them. The CDR3 length is 15 residues. The germline CDR1 and CDR2 sequences are MNHEY and SMNVEV (reference sequence). The CDR3 DNA reads as TGTGCCAGCAGTCATGCGCTAACTATCCAGGGTGAAGCTTTCTTT. It yields the protein CASSHALTIQGEAFF.

This clone was seen more than once but under ten times. V and J are TRBV5-1 and TRBJ1-2; maybe TRBD1 (5 bases). The germline CDR1 and CDR2 sequences are SGHRS and YFSETQ. This CDR3 contains 15 residues. The V and J ends lost 0 bases and 1 base respectively, with 10 bases between them. The CDR3 region has the DNA TGCGCCAGCAGCTTGGAAGGGGCTGTTAACTATGGCTACACCTTC. Amino acid sequence: CASSLEGAVNYGYTF.

V gene TRBV11-2 combines with J gene TRBJ2-5, with 8 bases fitting TRBD1. This CDR3 is 14 amino acids long. Trimming cost V 5 bases and J 4 bases; bases outside gene matches: 6. From germline, CDR1 is SGHAT and CDR2 FQNNGV. In DNA, the CDR3 is TGTGCCAGCAGCCGAGGACAGGGAGGAGAGACCCAGTACTTC. Its translation is CASSRGQGGETQYF.

The gene calls are TRBV25-1 and TRBJ1-1, with D possibly TRBD1 on 5 matching bases. The length of the CDR3 is 14 residues. The V end lost 4 bases, the J end lost 3 bases, and 12 bases lay between the germline ends. Germline assignment: CDR1 MGHDK and CDR2 SYGVNS. The CDR3 nucleotides are TGTGCCAGCAGTGGGGAGGGGATTTACACTGAAGCTTTCTTT. Protein sequence: CASSGEGIYTEAFF.

In DNA, the CDR3 is TGTGCCTGGAGTGTACAGGACAGGGAAGATCAGCCCCAGCATTTT. Protein sequence: CAWSVQDREDQPQHF. This chain connects TRBV30 to TRBJ1-5; 8 nucleotides agree with TRBD1. V was pared by 0 bases and J by 5 bases, with 6 bases of the junction left unmatched. Germline V gene lookup returns CDR1 GTSNPN and CDR2 SVGIG (reference sequence). CDR3 length: 15 amino acids.

This clone was observed a handful of times. The chain is built from TRBV29-1 and TRBJ1-2; no firm D call. The CDR3 is 14 amino acids. Germline CDR1 is SQVTM and CDR2 is ANQGSEA. V gave up 2 bases and J gave up 5 bases, with 15 bases separating them. The CDR3 protein is CSVEPLVWVYGYTF. CDR3 bases: TGCAGCGTTGAACCCCTCGTATGGGTTTATGGCTACACCTTC.

Only a few counts were recorded for this clone. The chain's CDR3 is CASSLEGWGYEQYF. The DNA for the CDR3 is TGTGCCAGCAGCTTAGAGGGTTGGGGCTACGAGCAGTACTTC. This chain links TRBV7-9 with TRBJ2-7, with unresolved D. Germline-derived CDR1 and CDR2 are SEHNR and FQNEAQ (reference sequence). The CDR3 extends over 14 amino acids. Trimming shortened V by 1 base and J by 3 bases, and 10 bases separated the two germline ends.

This rearrangement joins TRBV30 to TRBJ1-2; D is possibly TRBD1 (6 bases). V shed 0 bases and J shed 0 bases, with 8 bases lying between them. This CDR3 has 14 amino acids. The V gene's germline CDR1 is GTSNPN and CDR2 SVGIG (reference sequence). The CDR3 DNA is TGTGCCTGGAGTGTACAGGGCCCTAACTATGGCTACACCTTC. It translates to CAWSVQGPNYGYTF. The whole variable domain, remainder taken from reference TRBV30 and TRBJ1-2, is SQTIHQWPATLVQPVGSPLSLECTVEGTSNPNLYWYRQAAGRGLQLLFYSVGIGQISSEVPQNLSASRPQDRQFILSSKKLLLSDSGFYLCAWSVQGPNYGYTFGSGTRLTVV.

This chain links TRBV28 with TRBJ1-2; D unresolved. V was trimmed by 4 bases and J by 14 bases, leaving 26 bases between them. Germline V gene data show CDR1 as MDHEN and CDR2 as SYDVKM. There are 15 residues in the CDR3. The CDR3 is CASSSTPDRSGVFTF. The CDR3 bases are TGTGCCAGCAGTTCGACCCCGGACCGTTCCGGAGTGTTTACCTTC.

The sample holds a few counts of this clone. This rearrangement joins TRBV10-1 to TRBJ2-2; 9 bases match TRBD1. Trimming took 7 bases from V and 2 from J; bases not matched to a gene: 5. This CDR3 is 15 amino acids long. Looked up from germline, CDR1 is WNHNN and CDR2 is SYGVQD (reference sequence). As DNA, the CDR3 is TGCGCCAGCAATTCGGGACAGGGAAACACCGGGGAGCTGTTTTTT. This encodes CASNSGQGNTGELFF.

V usage is TRBV10-1 and J usage is TRBJ2-1; either TRBD1 or TRBD2 may fit D (5 bases each). V was cut by 10 bases and J by 4 bases, with 17 bases left in between. The CDR3 spans 14 residues. Germline CDR1 is WNHNN and CDR2 is SYGVQD (reference sequence). CDR3: CATGLSGRYNEQFF. The DNA of the CDR3 is TGCGCCACAGGGTTAAGCGGACGATACAATGAGCAGTTCTTC.

This clone was observed many times. V usage is TRBV7-2 and J usage is TRBJ1-1, with D hard to call. Trimming removed 4 bases from V and 7 bases from J, with 13 bases in between. The CDR3 consists of 13 residues. Germline lookup yields CDR1 SGHTA and CDR2 FQGNSA. For the CDR3, the DNA is TGTGCCAGCAGCTCAAGAGACGGTCGTGAAGCTTTCTTT. Its protein product is CASSSRDGREAFF.

This chain links TRBV6-6 with TRBJ1-4, with D unclear. The germline CDR1 and CDR2 sequences are MNHNY and SVGAGI (reference sequence). V was cut by 2 bases and J by 3 bases, with 10 bases left in between. This CDR3 is built from 15 residues. CDR3 sequence reads: CASSYGSGANEKLFF. The CDR3 DNA sequence: TGTGCCAGCAGTTACGGTTCCGGAGCTAATGAAAAACTGTTTTTT.

The chain recombines TRBV28 with TRBJ1-4; 7 bases line up with TRBD1. This CDR3 comprises 12 residues. V shed 7 bases, J shed 7 bases, and the junction held 3 bases outside the gene matches. The germline gives CDR1 MDHEN, CDR2 SYDVKM. DNA of the CDR3: TGTGCCAGCACCGACAGGGTTGAAAAACTGTTTTTT. It yields the protein CASTDRVEKLFF.